This T cell receptor (beta chain) was observed in a study of blood T cells in healthy people across ages. The CDR3 loop spans 15 amino acids. The V segment lost 7 bases and the J segment 8 bases; nucleotides outside the gene matches: 16. Looked up from germline, CDR1 is SQVTM and CDR2 is ANQGSEA. Primed by a sample-barcoded 5' primer and a J-beta primer mix, a second PCR proceeded for about 6 to 11 cycles. Sequencing yielded, for each sample, at least 3 million paired-end reads carrying CDR3. MiXCR, applied by TCRdb to the 5' RACE reads, yields one record per CDR3 protein. The sample holds roughly 700,000 distinct CDR3 sequences, 45% to 50% seen once. This clonotype was counted only a few times.

Material for sequencing was blood. This clonotype originated in a woman aged 55-70 years in good health. The chain has TRBV29-1 and TRBJ1-2; TRBD1 agrees at 10 bases. CDR3 coding DNA: TGCAGCGCTACATTTCCGGGACAGGGGTTGTGGGGCTACACCTTC. It yields the protein CSATFPGQGLWGYTF. Full variable domain (outside the CDR3, taken from reference TRBV29-1 and TRBJ1-2): SAVISQKPSRDICQRGTSLTIQCQVDSQVTMMFWYRQQPGQSLTLIATANQGSEATYESGFVIDKFPISRPNLTFSTLTVSNMSPEDSSIYLCSATFPGQGLWGYTFGSGTRLTVV.